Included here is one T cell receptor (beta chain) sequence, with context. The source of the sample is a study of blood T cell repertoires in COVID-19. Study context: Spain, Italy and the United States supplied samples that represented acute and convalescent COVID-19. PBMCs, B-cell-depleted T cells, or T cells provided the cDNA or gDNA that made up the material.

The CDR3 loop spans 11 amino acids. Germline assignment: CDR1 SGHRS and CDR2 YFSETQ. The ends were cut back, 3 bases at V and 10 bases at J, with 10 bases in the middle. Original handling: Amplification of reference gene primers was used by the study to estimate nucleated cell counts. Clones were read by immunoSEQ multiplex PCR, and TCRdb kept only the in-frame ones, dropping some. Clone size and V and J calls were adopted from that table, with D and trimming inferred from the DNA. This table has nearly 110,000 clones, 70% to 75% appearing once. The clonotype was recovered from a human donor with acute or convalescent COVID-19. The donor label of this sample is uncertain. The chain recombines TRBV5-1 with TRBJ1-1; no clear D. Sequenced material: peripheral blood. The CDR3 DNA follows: TGCGCCAGCAGCTCTCCAGGAGGAGCTTTCTTT. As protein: CASSSPGGAFF.